What follows are 26 T cell receptor beta chains derived from one specimen sequenced in a study of vaccination and CD4 T cells after COVID-19. These TCRs are of unknown antigen specificity. Researchers used the Oncomine TCR Beta short-read assay to sequence DNA from cultured CD4+ T cells. In TCRdb, the PCR reads were re-called with MiXCR into one record per CDR3 protein. The table has some 15,000 distinct CDR3 sequences, about half seen once. Treatment indicated: approximately nine-day PBMC culture with coronavirus spike peptide pools or control peptides (ViraFEST assay). What was sequenced was CD4+ T cells from blood, cultured in vitro. Receptors were obtained from a human donor who had recovered from COVID-19.

J is TRBJ1-3 and V is TRBV7-3, with D perhaps TRBD1 (5 bases). Trimming took 5 bases from V and 3 from J, leaving 8 bases between them. Germline V lookup: CDR1 SGHTA, CDR2 FQGTGA. This CDR3 region has 13 residues. Here the CDR3 DNA reads TGTGCCAGCAGCACGGGACTTGGAAACACCATATATTTT. This sequence encodes CASSTGLGNTIYF.

This clonotype was seen only a few times. V is TRBV15 and J is TRBJ2-1, with D perhaps TRBD2 (5 bases). Germline V gives CDR1 LNHNV, CDR2 YYDKDF (reference sequence). Trimming cost V 8 bases and J 6 bases, with 14 bases left between them. The CDR3 length is 13 residues. CDR3 sequence (DNA): TGTGCCACCCACTCGGACTGGGGCAATGAGCAGTTCTTC. Amino acid sequence: CATHSDWGNEQFF.

The chain links TRBV27 to TRBJ1-2; D remains ambiguous. The CDR3 covers 15 residues. Trimming took 1 base from V and 4 from J, leaving 13 bases between them. Germline V gene lookup returns CDR1 MNHEY and CDR2 SMNVEV (reference sequence). The CDR3 DNA reads TGTGCCAGCAGTTTATATTCCCGGGCCACCTATGGCTACACCTTC. Translating it yields CASSLYSRATYGYTF.

V gene TRBV2 combines with J gene TRBJ2-2; TRBD2 matches at 9 bases. This CDR3 contains 15 residues. CDR1 is SNHLY, CDR2 FYNNEI, per germline. Trimming removed 7 bases from V and 1 base from J; junction bases left unmatched: 4. CDR3 bases: TGTGCCAGCAAAAAGACTAGCGGGAACACCGGGGAGCTGTTTTTT. Encoded protein: CASKKTSGNTGELFF.

The V gene is TRBV7-8, the J gene TRBJ1-5, with TRBD1 matching over 7 bases. Germline V gene lookup returns CDR1 SGHVS and CDR2 FQNEAQ. The CDR3 is 17 residues long. V shed 1 base and J 3 bases; nucleotides not matched to a gene: 9. CDR3 bases: TGTGCCAGCAGCTTAGGAGGGGGCAGGGCCTACAATCAGCCCCAGCATTTT. Translation gives CASSLGGGRAYNQPQHF.

The chain joins TRBV28 to TRBJ2-7, with no clear D. V gave up 6 bases and J gave up 2 bases, with 14 bases separating them. CDR1 is MDHEN and CDR2 is SYDVKM in the germline V gene. This CDR3 is 14 amino acids long. DNA for the CDR3: TGTGCCAGCAGCCGCTTAGGCAGAACCTACGAGCAGTACTTC. As protein: CASSRLGRTYEQYF.

This CDR3 reads CASSLIRDTEAFF. CDR3 DNA sequence: TGTGCCAGCAGCTTAATCAGGGACACTGAAGCTTTCTTT. The chain has TRBV7-3 and TRBJ1-1; tentatively, D is TRBD1 (5 bases). The CDR3 loop spans 13 amino acids. The ends were cut back, 1 base at V and 3 bases at J, with 6 bases in the middle. CDR1 is SGHTA, CDR2 FQGTGA, per germline.

This clonotype turned up a few times. This sequence joins TRBV24-1 and TRBJ2-3, with 8 bases matching TRBD2. This CDR3 is built from 18 residues. J lost 0 bases, V lost 1 base, and 8 bases had no gene match. Germline values: CDR1 KGHDR, CDR2 SFDVKD. The CDR3 nucleotides read TGTGCCACCAGTGATTTACCGACTAGCGAGACTAGCACAGATACGCAGTATTTT. Protein product: CATSDLPTSETSTDTQYF.

This clonotype was detected only a few times. The chain has TRBV7-9 and TRBJ1-6, with no clear D. Germline assignment: CDR1 SEHNR and CDR2 FQNEAQ (reference sequence). The CDR3 is made up of 16 amino acids. The V end was cut by 4 bases, the J end by 7 bases, with 17 bases between. The CDR3 sequence: CASSSWGGRGNSPLHF. In nucleotides, the CDR3 is TGTGCCAGCAGCTCCTGGGGTGGACGGGGAAATTCACCCCTCCACTTT.

The chain is built from TRBV12-3 or TRBV12-4 and TRBJ1-5; D uncertain. CDR3 length: 16 residues. The germline V and J ends were trimmed by 0 bases and 2 bases, with 11 bases remaining between them. The CDR3 nucleotides read TGTGCCAGCAGTTTAGCCCGGAGGAACGGCAATCAGCCCCAGCATTTT. Protein: CASSLARRNGNQPQHF.

This clonotype has just a few counts. In nucleotides, the CDR3 is TGTGCCATCATGGAGTTTCGCGGTGAGCAGTTCTTC. Amino acid sequence: CAIMEFRGEQFF. The J gene is TRBJ2-1, the V gene TRBV10-3; unclear D gene. The CDR3 has 12 residues. V dropped 7 bases and J dropped 9 bases, with 13 bases sitting between them. Germline CDR1 ENHRY, CDR2 SYGVKD.

The chain couples TRBV20-1 to TRBJ2-5, with D maybe TRBD2 (5 bases). Per the germline V gene, CDR1 is DFQATT and CDR2 is SNEGSKA (reference sequence). V was pared by 6 bases and J by 2 bases, with 13 bases between. The CDR3 is 13 residues long. CDR3 DNA sequence: TGCAGTGCCCCAACTAGGGCACAAGAGACCCAGTACTTC. Translating gives CSAPTRAQETQYF.

Here the CDR3 reads CASSTPSGASSGANVLTF. DNA of the CDR3: TGTGCCAGCAGCACACCTAGCGGGGCGAGCTCTGGGGCCAACGTCCTGACTTTC. V and J are TRBV5-4 and TRBJ2-6, with 9 bases matching TRBD2. V lost 4 bases and J lost 0; bases outside the gene matches: 8. The CDR3 has 18 residues. CDR1 SGHNT and CDR2 YYREEE come from the germline V gene (reference sequence).

The chain combines TRBV6-2 or TRBV6-3 with TRBJ1-1; D is unresolved. From germline, CDR1 is MNHEY and CDR2 SVGEGT. Trimming pared 8 bases from V and 6 bases from J, leaving 10 bases between. The CDR3 length is 11 residues. The CDR3 DNA follows: TGTGCCAGCCGTTTAAGGTCTGAAGCTTTCTTT. This gives the protein CASRLRSEAFF.

Points on this clonotype: An end of the junction differs from the germline gene, which may be a read error. The gene calls are TRBV2 and TRBJ2-2; 8 positions agree with TRBD1. The CDR3 length is 14 residues. Germline V gives CDR1 SNHLY, CDR2 FYNNEI. CDR3 region: CASTQGASTEELFF. DNA of the CDR3: TGTGCCAGCACCCAGGGGGCTAGTACCGAGGAGCTGTTTTTT.

In this sample, this clonotype turned up once. The V call is TRBV6-1, the J call TRBJ2-7, with TRBD1 as a possible D gene (5 bases). V was pared by 0 bases and J by 6 bases, with 12 bases between. CDR1 and CDR2 (germline): MNHNS, SASEGT. This CDR3 has 14 residues. The CDR3 protein is CASSEAGLRSEQYF. In DNA form, the CDR3 reads TGTGCCAGCAGTGAAGCGGGGCTGAGGAGCGAGCAGTACTTC.

This clonotype was observed a few times. The rearrangement links TRBV27 to TRBJ1-5, with D possibly matching TRBD1 (6 bases). CDR3 size: 16 residues. V shed 7 bases and J shed 2 bases, with 18 bases lying between them. CDR1 is MNHEY, CDR2 SMNVEV, per germline (reference sequence). In nucleotides, the CDR3 is TGTGCCAGCACCGAAAGGCCGGGGGCAGGCAATCAGCCCCAGCATTTT. Translation gives CASTERPGAGNQPQHF.

The chain joins TRBV18 to TRBJ1-5; a weak D match, TRBD1 (5 bases). V was shortened by 3 bases and J by 4 bases, with 13 bases between the two germline ends. The V gene's germline CDR1 is KGHSH and CDR2 LQKENI. The CDR3 consists of 15 residues. CDR3 residues: CASSPGTQGNQPQHF. The CDR3 region has the DNA TGTGCCAGCTCACCGGGGACGCAGGGAAATCAGCCCCAGCATTTT.

This clonotype was observed a few times. The chain links TRBV6-4 to TRBJ2-2; TRBD2 aligns across 11 bases. Germline trimming cut 6 bases from V and 5 bases from J; bases unmatched to any gene: 8. The CDR3 contains 16 residues. In germline, CDR1 is MRHNA, CDR2 SNTAGT. CDR3 nucleotide sequence: TGTGCCAGCAGCGAATTAGCGGGAGGGCTGACCGGGGAGCTGTTTTTT. It translates to CASSELAGGLTGELFF.

This chain joins TRBV6-1 and TRBJ1-2; 8 nucleotides agree with TRBD1. Germline V lookup: CDR1 MNHNS, CDR2 SASEGT. This CDR3 has 11 amino acids. The V gene end was trimmed by 6 bases and the J gene end by 8 bases; junction bases not matched to a gene: 2. In DNA form, the CDR3 reads TGTGCCAGCAGACACAGGGGGGGCTACACCTTC. Encoded protein: CASRHRGGYTF.

The chain joins TRBV6-2 or TRBV6-3 to TRBJ2-4; maybe TRBD2 (6 bases). V shed 4 bases and J shed 7 bases, with 17 bases lying between them. The CDR3 length is 15 residues. CDR1 and CDR2 from the germline V gene are MNHEY and SVGEGT. This CDR3 is CASSSGTGARNIQYF. In DNA form, the CDR3 reads TGTGCCAGCAGTTCCGGGACGGGAGCTAGGAACATTCAGTACTTC.

Only a few counts were recorded for this clonotype. The chain couples TRBV6-1 to TRBJ2-3, with D uncertain. V was trimmed by 7 bases and J by 3 bases, leaving 11 bases between them. The CDR3 length is 13 residues. CDR1 and CDR2 (germline): MNHNS, SASEGT. CDR3 in DNA: TGTGCCAGCACACTACTGTTGACAGATACGCAGTATTTT. Protein product: CASTLLLTDTQYF.

The gene calls are TRBV27 and TRBJ2-1, with D possibly being TRBD1 (5 bases). CDR3 length: 15 amino acids. V was clipped by 4 bases and J by 3 bases, with 13 bases between them. Germline loops: CDR1 MNHEY, CDR2 SMNVEV (reference sequence). The CDR3 loop is CASSSGSSNYNEQFF. CDR3 in DNA: TGTGCCAGCAGTTCAGGGTCCTCCAACTACAATGAGCAGTTCTTC.

The chain is built from TRBV6-1 and TRBJ2-5, with TRBD1 matching over 9 bases. This CDR3 comprises 14 residues. The V segment lost 6 bases and the J segment 5 bases; nucleotides outside the gene matches: 7. CDR1 is MNHNS and CDR2 is SASEGT in the germline V gene. The CDR3 reads CASRRTGDGETQYF. In DNA, the CDR3 is TGTGCCAGCAGAAGGACAGGGGATGGGGAGACCCAGTACTTC.

The chain employs TRBV6-1 and TRBJ2-2; weak D call: TRBD2 (6 bases). The CDR3 runs to 14 residues. V lost 0 bases and J lost 5, with 7 bases in between. Germline assignment: CDR1 MNHNS and CDR2 SASEGT. The CDR3: CASSEAGTTGELFF. In nucleotides, the CDR3 is TGTGCCAGCAGTGAAGCGGGGACTACCGGGGAGCTGTTTTTT.

The rearrangement links TRBV19 to TRBJ1-5; D unclear. CDR3 length equals 12 residues. Germline V lookup: CDR1 LNHDA, CDR2 SQIVND (reference sequence). The ends were cut back, 11 bases at V and 5 bases at J, with 13 bases in the middle. This chain's CDR3 is CADIEEDQPQHF. CDR3 sequence (DNA): TGTGCCGATATTGAGGAAGATCAGCCCCAGCATTTT.